This T cell receptor (beta chain) was documented in a study of cytomegalovirus exposure and HLA in healthy donors (dated by TCRdb to about 2017). Concerning the study at large: The roughly 670 repertoires of the first cohort and the roughly 110 validation repertoires were produced on the same platform, according to a later analysis. The aim of the study was to test whether cataloging public T cell receptors could identify signatures of past pathogen exposure. A separate validation cohort of over 95 different subjects was used in addition to the roughly 670-subject first cohort. To predict cytomegalovirus infection status, the study combined high-throughput TCR immunosequencing, statistical association of individual TCRs with disease status, and machine learning. Beyond this particular receptor, the publication reports: It was suggested by the authors that the approach could potentially be generalized to other disease states and immunological phenotypes. Subsequent analysis determined that TCRs grouped into clusters in the first cohort also showed a tendency toward co-occurrence across the roughly 120 validation repertoires, and 94% of cluster scores exceeded 0. While some public TCRs were present in many individuals, most TCR sequences turned up only very rarely across donors. The validation cohort had no HLA typing available for a later analysis, so co-occurrence within that cohort was assessed over all 120 or so repertoires. A total of roughly 160 TCR beta chains were listed by the study as associated with cytomegalovirus. In both the original and validation cohorts, the classifier was reported to diagnose cytomegalovirus status with high specificity and sensitivity. In vitro tests confirmed that a few of the cytomegalovirus-associated TCR beta chains recognize cytomegalovirus antigens.

The cysteine opens and the phenylalanine closes a CDR3 of 13 amino acids. This entry keeps only the CDR3 DNA: 39 bases, framed from base 1. V lost 0 bases and J lost 4 bases; the stretch between them is 8 bases long. CDR1 and CDR2, looked up from the germline V gene, are SGDLS and YYNGEE. Library generation was performed with the immunoSEQ multiplex PCR assay. The authors' analysis ran thus. A statistical classification framework was built to diagnose cytomegalovirus status from the catalog of TCR beta chain sequences. What TCRdb holds here is the immuneACCESS table cut down to in-frame rearrangements. Part of the clones is not present; checked against another copy, under half of the missing clones reflect an unresolved V gene, and the others are unexplained. V and J calls and clone size are those listed in that table; D and trimming were worked out from the DNA. This sample has roughly 50,000 clones in its table, and roughly 87% of those were observed once. The ten biggest clones cover about 8.1% of the sample.

The donors were included in the validation cohort of roughly 120 subjects, a group kept apart from the roughly 670-subject first cohort. A remark on this clone: Its antigen has not been determined. No clone much larger than this one lies a single base away; base qualities are absent.

The chain links TRBV9 with TRBJ2-7; no D gene call is confident. This TCR derives from a young woman in good health and CMV-seropositive. Sequencing used PBMCs. The nucleotide sequence is given as TGTGCCAGCAGCGTAGAACCCGGGTACGAGCAGTACTTC. It codes for CASSVEPGYEQYF.